These T cell receptor beta chains were read from a single sample in a study of blood T cell dynamics during melanoma immunotherapy. Assay: immunoSEQ multiplex PCR; the TCRdb copy retains only in-frame clones and omits some. The sample includes 15,000 to 20,000 clones, over 90% of them seen just once. Here the sequenced sample was effector memory CD8+ T cells from blood, taken from a patient treated with checkpoint blockade. Receptor source: a human donor with melanoma. Each CDR3 is given with its conserved first and last residue. D genes are given only for firm matches.

d_call j_call v_call cdr3_aa cdr3_nt
- TRBJ2-7 TRBV11-2 CASSLEFSSYEQYF TGTGCCAGCAGCTTAGAGTTTAGCTCCTACGAGCAGTACTTC
- TRBJ1-5 TRBV7-7 CASSQDSNDPLPQHF TGTGCCAGCAGCCAAGATTCTAACGATCCCTTGCCCCAGCATTTT
TRBD1 TRBJ1-4 TRBV9 CASSVGDRENEKLFF TGTGCCAGCAGCGTAGGGGACAGGGAGAATGAAAAACTGTTTTTT
- TRBJ2-1 TRBV2 CASSEWAAGTYNEQFF TGTGCCAGCAGTGAATGGGCGGCGGGAACCTACAATGAGCAGTTCTTC
TRBD1 TRBJ2-7 TRBV7-3 CASSPRGQGFRYEQYF TGTGCCAGCAGCCCGCGGGGACAGGGCTTTCGATACGAGCAGTACTTC
TRBD1 TRBJ2-7 TRBV7-8 CASSLWGQGMYEQYF TGTGCCAGCAGCTTATGGGGACAGGGGATGTACGAGCAGTACTTC
TRBD2 TRBJ2-1 TRBV7-2 CASSLVSLAEDNEQFF TGTGCCAGCAGCTTAGTGTCGCTAGCGGAGGACAATGAGCAGTTCTTC
- TRBJ2-1 TRBV9 CASSPLNEQFF TGTGCCAGCAGCCCACTCAATGAGCAGTTCTTC
- TRBJ2-4 TRBV7-9 CASSNGPDRHDF TGTGCCAGCAGTAACGGACCAGATAGGCACGACTTC
TRBD1 TRBJ2-7 TRBV28 CASSLTGGPYEQYF TGTGCCAGCAGTTTAACAGGGGGGCCCTACGAGCAGTACTTC
- TRBJ2-7 TRBV2 CASSEVLGGMRYEQYF TGTGCCAGCAGTGAGGTCTTGGGCGGGATGCGGTACGAGCAGTACTTC
TRBD2 TRBJ2-2 TRBV5-8 CASSLGTSGRTANTGELFF TGTGCCAGCAGCTTGGGGACTAGCGGGAGGACCGCGAACACCGGGGAGCTGTTTTTT
- TRBJ2-3 TRBV15 CATSPEGETQYF TGTGCCACCAGTCCGGAAGGCGAAACGCAGTATTTT
TRBD2 TRBJ2-1 TRBV7-7 CASSLSTSGRGTSSYNEQFF TGTGCTAGCAGCTTATCTACTAGCGGGAGGGGGACTAGCTCCTACAATGAGCAGTTCTTC
- TRBJ2-7 TRBV28 CASSTQWMGHEQYF TGTGCCAGCAGTACCCAATGGATGGGGCACGAGCAGTACTTC
- TRBJ1-1 TRBV10-3 CAVRGGNTEAFF TGTGCTGTAAGGGGCGGGAACACTGAAGCTTTCTTT
- TRBJ2-5 TRBV5-1 CASSWLGPTQETQYF TGCGCCAGCAGCTGGTTGGGGCCGACCCAAGAGACCCAGTACTTC
- TRBJ2-3 TRBV5-4 CASIKREGSTDTQYF TGTGCCAGCATCAAACGCGAGGGAAGCACAGATACGCAGTATTTT
TRBD2 TRBJ2-1 TRBV27 CASSLRGAPPYNEQFF TGTGCCAGCAGTTTGCGGGGGGCCCCCCCCTACAATGAGCAGTTCTTC
TRBD2 TRBJ2-7 TRBV9 CASSVGRLAGDEQYF TGTGCCAGCAGCGTAGGCAGGCTAGCGGGAGACGAGCAGTACTTC